This TCR beta chain came from a study of T cell responses to AZD1222 COVID-19 vaccine. Study findings and constraints: Among the donors, most were white British and more were female, and clonal diversity was possibly underestimated. Just a handful of AZD1222 recipients were seropositive at baseline. Within unmutated variant regions lay the reported targets of nearly half of spike-specific TCRs.

Some clones are missing from TCRdb's copy, which holds only in-frame ones; the method was immunoSEQ multiplex PCR. In the table there are just under 90,000 clones, about 88% of which are singletons. Second-dose timings of about 4 or about 12 weeks were pooled. With respect to this clone: Its antigen is undetermined.

Germline loops: CDR1 SGHVS, CDR2 FNYEAQ. This CDR3 is built from 17 residues. V trimming: 7 bases; J trimming: 3 bases; junction bases outside the gene matches: 16. This receptor was identified in an adult who received the AZD1222 COVID-19 vaccine. The chain employs TRBV7-6 and TRBJ2-3; TRBD2 matches 7 bases. Specimen: peripheral blood, collected 28 days after the second AZD1222 dose. CDR3: CASTPRPHGGRTDTQYF. DNA of the CDR3: TGTGCCAGCACCCCCCGCCCCCACGGGGGGAGGACAGATACGCAGTATTTT.